These T cell receptor beta chains were read from a single sample in a study of glioma-infiltrating T cells. TCRdb independently ran MiXCR on the multiplex PCR reads; one entry per CDR3 protein. The sample lists roughly 200,000 distinct CDR3 sequences; about 46% were seen once. The sequenced material came from glioma tissue, nonneoplastic brain tissue, or PBMCs (not recorded which). These receptors originate from a human donor with low-grade glioma or glioblastoma, undergoing nonglioma brain surgery, or in good health (not recorded which). The CDR3 runs from the conserved cysteine through the conserved F or W. The D gene is left open where the match is weak. Clone sizes are given selectively: once, few, many, or a class where the clone is expanded.

D gene	V gene	clone size	J gene	CDR3 protein	CDR3 DNA
TRBD2	TRBV12-3/TRBV12-4	-	TRBJ2-2	CASSFLAGGTGELFF	TGTGCCAGCAGTTTTCTAGCGGGAGGGACCGGGGAGCTGTTTTTT
TRBD2	TRBV7-8	many	TRBJ2-3	CASSLELAGGTDTQYF	TGTGCCAGCAGCTTAGAACTAGCGGGAGGAACAGATACGCAGTATTTT
-	TRBV20-1	-	TRBJ2-3	CSAISLAGGRDTQYF	TGCAGTGCTATATCGCTAGCTGGAGGCAGAGATACGCAGTACTTT
-	TRBV27	many	TRBJ2-7	CASSSTGLQYF	TGTGCCAGCAGTTCGACAGGTTTGCAGTACTTC
-	TRBV3-1	few	TRBJ2-5	CASSQDSRGIETQYF	TGTGCCAGCAGCCAAGATAGTCGGGGAATAGAGACCCAGTACTTC
TRBD2	TRBV6-1	few	TRBJ2-2	CASLLGGRVGELFF	TGTGCCAGCTTATTAGGCGGGAGGGTCGGGGAGCTGTTTTTT
TRBD2	TRBV5-1	-	TRBJ2-1	CDSSVGLAGTDEQFF	TGCGACAGCAGCGTGGGACTAGCGGGAACAGATGAGCAGTTCTTC
-	TRBV5-1	few	TRBJ2-2	CASSLSSGAVGELFF	TGCGCCAGCAGCTTGTCTTCGGGAGCGGTCGGGGAGCTGTTTTTT
-	TRBV9	many	TRBJ1-1	CASSGFFEGEAFF	TGTGCCAGCAGCGGATTTTTCGAGGGTGAAGCTTTCTTT
-	TRBV3-1	many	TRBJ2-5	CASSSHVETQYF	TGTGCCAGCAGCTCCCACGTAGAGACCCAGTACTTC
-	TRBV19	many	TRBJ1-2	CASQGWNGYTF	TGTGCCAGTCAAGGTTGGAATGGCTACACCTTC
-	TRBV29-1	few	TRBJ2-1	CSPEQTEQFF	TGCAGCCCCGAGCAAACGGAGCAGTTCTTC
TRBD1	TRBV20-1	-	TRBJ1-5	CSAWGQGAGQPQHF	TGCAGTGCTTGGGGGCAGGGGGCAGGTCAGCCCCAGCATTTT